This TCR beta chain stems from a study of long-term antiretroviral therapy in people with HIV. Findings of the study overall: Subsequent to ART, diversity was augmented yet persisted below that of transplant donor controls. Specimen acquisition occurred between 2004 and 2017, potentially under older ART regimens. Neither ART adherence, viral resistance nor therapy changes were documented.

Germline values: CDR1 SGHVS, CDR2 FQNEAQ. CDR3 size: 14 residues. Trimming stripped 5 bases from V and 8 bases from J, with 18 bases between. In the United States, treatment was given to all participants with HIV. At the survey level, the v3.0 immunoSEQ assay was run. The data were produced by immunoSEQ multiplex PCR, yet TCRdb's version contains in-frame clones alone and is incomplete. The data hold about 30,000 clones, with around 85% observed a single time. Note on this clone: Its antigen is undetermined.

The sequencing here drew on unsorted PBMCs, taken 3 years after starting antiretroviral therapy. The sequence derives from a man aged 40-55 years with HIV. The chain joins TRBV7-8 to TRBJ1-1; D remains ambiguous. The CDR3 region has the DNA TGTGCCAGCAGCAATACGGGTCCTAAGAGGGAAGCTTTCTTT. Its translation: CASSNTGPKREAFF.